One sample yielded the 7 T cell receptor beta chains listed below, sequenced in a study of post-analysis software for immune sequencing data. General study results and limits: Patients used about five TRBV segments, including TRBV5-6, TRBV5-1 and TRBV20-1, more often than controls.

The TCR beta cDNA libraries carried unique molecular identifiers. In TCRdb, the PCR reads were re-called with MiXCR into one record per CDR3 protein. Of 650,000 to 850,000 distinct CDR3 sequences in the sample, just over 45% are singletons; the top ten hold 4.9%. These receptors' antigens are unknown. Sequenced sample: blood. The receptors here all came from a girl aged 10 to 17 with multiple sclerosis.

The genes are TRBV20-1 and TRBJ2-5; 12 nucleotides align to TRBD2. This CDR3 contains 15 residues. Unmatched junction bases numbered 5, after V lost 5 bases and J lost 1 base. Germline V gene sequence: CDR1 DFQATT, CDR2 SNEGSKA (reference sequence). The CDR3 bases are TGCAGTGCTGCTAGCGGGAGGGACCTCCAAGAGACCCAGTACTTC. Its translation is CSAASGRDLQETQYF.

The chain combines TRBV7-2 with TRBJ2-7; D not certain. The CDR3 has 12 amino acids. V lost 2 bases to trimming and J lost 5 bases, with 7 bases between them. CDR1 SGHTA and CDR2 FQGNSA come from the germline V gene. The CDR3 coding sequence is TGTGCCAGCAGCTTACTGCGGCACGAGCAGTACTTC. The encoded protein is CASSLLRHEQYF.

This chain links TRBV21-1 with TRBJ2-7; TRBD2, as called in the table, went unchecked against the DNA. TRBV21-1 is recorded as a pseudogene. This CDR3 is 13 amino acids long. The CDR3 DNA follows: TGTGCCAACGCTAGCCCAGACCCTTACGAGCAGTACTTC. It codes for CANASPDPYEQYF.

This clonotype was seen a few times. This sequence joins TRBV7-9 and TRBJ2-1; D is tentatively TRBD1 or TRBD2 (5 bases each). CDR1 and CDR2 from the germline V gene are SEHNR and FQNEAQ (reference sequence). CDR3 length equals 16 residues. Deletions cut 5 bases from V and 10 bases from J, with 24 bases between. The CDR3 loop is CASSTPFGMQGEEQFF. For the CDR3, the DNA is TGTGCCAGCAGCACCCCGTTCGGGATGCAGGGCGAGGAGCAGTTCTTC.

This clonotype was observed a few times. In nucleotides, the CDR3 is TGTGCCAGTAGTGATGCGTTTGGCAGCTACAATGAGCAGTTCTTC. As protein: CASSDAFGSYNEQFF. The chain joins TRBV19 to TRBJ2-1; D ambiguous. The ends were cut back, 5 bases at V and 3 bases at J, with 14 bases in the middle. CDR3 length equals 15 residues. The germline CDR1 and CDR2 sequences are LNHDA and SQIVND (reference sequence).

The chain couples TRBV28 to TRBJ1-1; no definite D call. Germline values: CDR1 MDHEN, CDR2 SYDVKM. V was pared by 3 bases and J by 6 bases, with 11 bases between. The CDR3 contains 13 residues. The CDR3 DNA follows: TGTGCCAGCAGTTTTGTGCGGGTATCTGAAGCTTTCTTT. It yields the protein CASSFVRVSEAFF.

The V gene is TRBV6-1, the J gene TRBJ2-7; no definite D call. The germline CDR1 and CDR2 sequences are MNHNS and SASEGT. There are 13 residues in the CDR3. Trimming left V 6 bases short and J 0 bases short, with 9 bases between. CDR3 amino acids: CASRERGSYEQYF. In DNA, the CDR3 is TGTGCCAGCAGGGAGAGAGGCTCCTACGAGCAGTACTTC.